These 9 T cell receptor beta chains were all obtained from the same sample, sequenced in a study of blood T cell repertoires in COVID-19. Only in-frame clones appear in the TCRdb table, and some are missing; sequencing was by immunoSEQ multiplex PCR. The repertoire consists of around 300,000 clones, with 65% to 85% occurring once and the leading ten covering around 3%. Sequenced input: peripheral blood. The receptor set was obtained from a man between 25 and 39 years old with active or convalescent COVID-19.

This clone showed up just once. V is TRBV27 and J is TRBJ1-2; TRBD1 might be the D (6 bases). Germline loops: CDR1 MNHEY, CDR2 SMNVEV (reference sequence). There are 13 residues in the CDR3. Between the trimmed V and J ends, which lost 3 bases and 4 bases, there was a span of 9 bases. The CDR3 DNA reads TGTGCCAGCAGTTTCTCGGACAGCTATGGCTACACCTTC. The encoded protein is CASSFSDSYGYTF.

The chain employs TRBV21-1 and TRBJ2-2; no DNA check was done on the table's D call, TRBD2. TRBV21-1 is noted as a pseudogene. The CDR3 covers 15 residues. CDR3 loop: CASLSGGRGTGELFF. The CDR3 nucleotides are TGTGCCAGCCTTTCAGGTGGCCGGGGAACCGGGGAGCTGTTTTTT.

The V call is TRBV13, the J call TRBJ1-1, with D unclear. The CDR3 runs to 14 residues. V lost 5 bases and J 4 bases, leaving 14 bases between the germline ends. Germline CDR1 reads PRHDT; CDR2 reads FYEKMQ (reference sequence). CDR3 in amino acids: CASSPEREGTEAFF. The DNA of the CDR3 is TGTGCCAGCAGCCCTGAGAGGGAAGGCACTGAAGCTTTCTTT.

The chain joins TRBV11-3 to TRBJ2-1; tentatively, D is TRBD1 (5 bases). The CDR3 is 15 residues long. Germline CDR1 is SGHNT and CDR2 is YENEEA. Trimming took 0 bases from V and 5 from J, leaving 11 bases between them. The CDR3 reads CASSLEGPVDNEQFF. The CDR3, as DNA: TGTGCCAGCAGCTTAGAGGGGCCCGTTGACAATGAGCAGTTCTTC.

The chain combines TRBV7-9 with TRBJ1-1; 10 bases map to TRBD1. Trimming at V came to 4 bases and at J to 6 bases, leaving 8 bases not matched to a gene. The germline CDR1 and CDR2 sequences are SEHNR and FQNEAQ (reference sequence). The CDR3 loop spans 15 amino acids. The CDR3 loop is CASSSTGTGASEAFF. The DNA for the CDR3 is TGTGCCAGCAGCTCGACCGGGACAGGGGCATCTGAAGCTTTCTTT. Full variable domain (rest looked up from reference TRBV7-9 and TRBJ1-1): DTGVSQNPRHKITKRGQNVTFRCDPISEHNRLYWYRQTLGQGPEFLTYFQNEAQLEKSRLLSDRFSAERPKGSFSTLEIQRTEQGDSAMYLCASSSTGTGASEAFFGQGTRLTVV.

CDR3 nucleotide sequence: TGTGCCAGCAGCTTACCGGGACAGGGGGCTACGGACACTGAAGCTTTCTTT. Translation gives CASSLPGQGATDTEAFF. The chain uses TRBV7-2 and TRBJ1-1, with 12 bases fitting TRBD1. Germline V gene sequence: CDR1 SGHTA, CDR2 FQGNSA. J was trimmed by 3 bases and V by 2 bases; bases with no gene match: 7. The CDR3 runs to 17 residues.

The chain couples TRBV7-3 to TRBJ2-1, with TRBD2 matching over 13 bases. Germline CDR1 SGHTA, CDR2 FQGTGA. V lost 5 bases, J lost 4 bases, and 5 bases stayed unmatched. The CDR3 length is 16 residues. The CDR3 region is CASSPLTSGGYNEQFF. CDR3 in DNA: TGTGCCAGCAGCCCTCTGACTAGCGGGGGGTACAATGAGCAGTTCTTC.

This chain joins TRBV5-4 and TRBJ1-2; TRBD1 might be the D (5 bases). V was trimmed by 4 bases and J by 9 bases, leaving 22 bases between them. This CDR3 is 15 amino acids long. The germline gives CDR1 SGHNT, CDR2 YYREEE (reference sequence). Here the CDR3 reads CASSAEGAGRVSYTF. The CDR3 bases are TGTGCCAGCAGCGCCGAAGGGGCCGGTCGGGTGAGCTACACCTTC.

The chain uses TRBV6-6 and TRBJ2-1; tentative D call: TRBD2 (5 bases). Germline assignment: CDR1 MNHNY and CDR2 SVGAGI (reference sequence). The germline V and J ends were trimmed by 5 bases and 8 bases, with 13 bases remaining between them. The CDR3 is 13 amino acids. The DNA of the CDR3 is TGTGCCAGCAGTGACACTAGAGTCGATGAGCAGTTCTTC. It specifies CASSDTRVDEQFF.